The 30 T cell receptor beta chains below all came from one sample that was sequenced in a study of blood T cell repertoires in COVID-19. Data came from immunoSEQ multiplex PCR; TCRdb stores just in-frame clones and leaves some out. The table lists 200,000 to 250,000 clones, 85% to 90% of them singletons, with about 7.1% in the top ten. The specimen was peripheral blood. Receptors originate from a woman aged 70 to 79 with active or convalescent COVID-19.

The CDR3, as DNA: TGTGCCAGCAGCCCCATCAGTCCTCAAGGGGAGCTGTTTTTT. Amino acid sequence: CASSPISPQGELFF. The genes are TRBV3-1 (or the pseudogene TRBV3-2) and TRBJ2-2; no reliable D call. From germline, CDR1 is LGHDT and CDR2 YNNKEL (reference sequence). The CDR3 totals 14 residues. With 4 bases removed from V and 8 bases from J, the gap between germline ends came to 14 bases.

This clone was detected a few times. The rearrangement links TRBV19 to TRBJ2-3; perhaps TRBD1 as D (5 bases). Germline-derived CDR1 and CDR2 are LNHDA and SQIVND (reference sequence). The V end lost 6 bases, the J end lost 4 bases, and 14 bases lay between the germline ends. The CDR3 has 14 residues. The CDR3 sequence: CASSQGMNSDTQYF. CDR3 nucleotides: TGTGCCAGTAGCCAGGGAATGAATTCAGATACGCAGTATTTT.

The rearrangement links TRBV24-1 to TRBJ1-4; 11 bases line up with TRBD1. Germline trimming cut 3 bases from V and 8 bases from J; bases unmatched to any gene: 4. CDR3 length equals 15 residues. Germline V gene data show CDR1 as KGHDR and CDR2 as SFDVKD. CDR3 DNA sequence: TGTGCCACCAGTGATGGGGGACAGGGGGTCGAAAAACTGTTTTTT. This sequence encodes CATSDGGQGVEKLFF.

The chain has TRBV2 and TRBJ2-1; D perhaps matches TRBD1 (5 bases). This CDR3 region has 10 residues. The germline V and J ends were trimmed by 6 bases and 15 bases, with 12 bases remaining between them. Per germline, CDR1 SNHLY and CDR2 FYNNEI. The CDR3 nucleotides read TGTGCCAGCAGACAGGCCGGGTCGTTCTTC. As protein: CASRQAGSFF.

The chain carries TRBV7-3 and TRBJ2-2, with 7 bases matching TRBD2. In germline, CDR1 is SGHTA, CDR2 FQGTGA. The CDR3 is 16 residues long. With 2 bases clipped from V and 0 bases from J, the junction kept 3 bases outside the gene matches. The chain's CDR3 is CASSLLAGPNTGELFF. CDR3 coding DNA: TGTGCCAGCAGCTTATTAGCGGGTCCGAACACCGGGGAGCTGTTTTTT. The full variable domain, completed using reference TRBV7-3 and TRBJ2-2, is GAGVSQTPSNKVTEKGKYVELRCDPISGHTALYWYRQSLGQGPEFLIYFQGTGAADDSGLPNDRFFAVRPEGSVSTLKIQRTERGDSAVYLCASSLLAGPNTGELFFGEGSRLTVL.

The chain employs TRBV25-1 and TRBJ1-1; D call uncertain. Germline V gene data show CDR1 as MGHDK and CDR2 as SYGVNS. The V gene lost 5 bases and the J gene lost 1 base, with 8 bases spanning the gap. The CDR3 length is 13 residues. This CDR3 reads CASSLKRNTEAFF. CDR3 nucleotides: TGTGCCAGCAGTTTGAAGCGGAACACTGAAGCTTTCTTT.

This sequence joins TRBV5-1 and TRBJ2-7, with a tentative D call TRBD2 (6 bases). Trimming pared 0 bases from V and 4 bases from J, leaving 14 bases between. CDR1 and CDR2 (germline): SGHRS, YFSETQ. This CDR3 has 15 amino acids. For the CDR3, the DNA is TGCGCCAGCAGCTTGGTAAACCCGGGGGAGTACGAGCAGTACTTC. The encoded protein is CASSLVNPGEYEQYF.

The chain recombines TRBV27 with TRBJ1-2; D possibly corresponds to TRBD1 (6 bases). Between the trimmed V and J ends, which lost 6 bases and 8 bases, there was a span of 19 bases. There are 14 residues in the CDR3. Germline V gene lookup returns CDR1 MNHEY and CDR2 SMNVEV (reference sequence). For the CDR3, the DNA is TGTGCCAGCAGATTTACACAGGGAGCGGGAGGCTACACCTTC. Residues: CASRFTQGAGGYTF.

The rearrangement joins TRBV4-2 to TRBJ2-1; 8 positions match TRBD2. In germline, CDR1 is LGHNA, CDR2 YNFKEQ. CDR3 length: 17 amino acids. The trim removed 4 bases at V and 8 bases at J, leaving 16 bases unmatched. This CDR3 is CASSRAPGTSWGDEQFF. CDR3 sequence (DNA): TGTGCCAGCAGCCGAGCACCCGGGACTAGTTGGGGCGATGAGCAGTTCTTC.

CDR3 DNA sequence: TGCGCCAGCAGCTCCGGGACAGGGGGCACAGATACGCAGTATTTT. It specifies CASSSGTGGTDTQYF. The gene calls are TRBV5-1 and TRBJ2-3; 10 nucleotides line up with TRBD1. The trim removed 3 bases at V and 1 base at J, leaving 2 bases unmatched. CDR3 length equals 15 residues. Per the germline V gene, CDR1 is SGHRS and CDR2 is YFSETQ.

The sample holds one count of this clone. The J gene is TRBJ1-2, the V gene TRBV4-3, with D maybe TRBD1 (6 bases). This CDR3 has 16 amino acids. V lost 0 bases and J lost 3, with 14 bases in between. From germline, CDR1 is LGHNA and CDR2 YSLEER. CDR3 DNA sequence: TGCGCCAGCAGCCAAGAGGGTCCAGGGGACGACTATGGCTACACCTTC. This sequence encodes CASSQEGPGDDYGYTF.

The rearrangement links TRBV10-3 to TRBJ1-3, with D perhaps TRBD1 (6 bases). Germline-derived CDR1 and CDR2 are ENHRY and SYGVKD. This CDR3 has 15 residues. V was cut by 2 bases and J by 2 bases, with 10 bases left in between. CDR3 nucleotides: TGTGCCATCAGTGAGCTACAGGGCCCTGGAAACACCATATATTTT. The encoded protein is CAISELQGPGNTIYF.

This clone has more than one count but fewer than ten. The CDR3 spells CASSPKGDSNQPQHF. In nucleotides, the CDR3 is TGTGCCAGCAGCCCAAAGGGGGATAGCAATCAGCCCCAGCATTTT. The chain links TRBV9 to TRBJ1-5; TRBD1 is a possible D gene (6 bases). The length of the CDR3 is 15 residues. V dropped 4 bases and J dropped 0 bases, with 11 bases sitting between them. Germline CDR1 reads SGDLS; CDR2 reads YYNGEE.

This clone was picked up one time. The CDR3 protein is CASSIQGLSGNTIYF. The CDR3 coding sequence is TGTGCCAGTAGCATTCAGGGACTCTCTGGAAACACCATATATTTT. This chain joins TRBV19 and TRBJ1-3, with D perhaps matching TRBD1 (5 bases). This CDR3 has 15 amino acids. V lost 6 bases to trimming and J lost 0 bases, with 12 bases between them. Germline V lookup: CDR1 LNHDA, CDR2 SQIVND (reference sequence).

Remarks on this clone: Other DNA sequences in the sample encode the same CDR3. The rearrangement uses TRBV4-3 and TRBJ1-4; 10 bases are shared with TRBD1. J gave up 5 bases and V 3 bases, and 0 bases lay outside the gene matches. Germline V gene lookup returns CDR1 LGHNA and CDR2 YSLEER. The CDR3 sequence is 14 residues long. CDR3 region: CASSQGQGNEKLFF. The CDR3 nucleotides are TGCGCCAGCAGCCAGGGACAGGGGAATGAAAAACTGTTTTTT.

The V call is TRBV9, the J call TRBJ1-2, with D hard to call. The CDR3 sequence is 14 residues long. Germline CDR1 reads SGDLS; CDR2 reads YYNGEE. V lost 4 bases, J lost 1 base, and 11 bases lay in between. CDR3 sequence reads: CASSPARVNYGYTF. CDR3 sequence (DNA): TGTGCCAGCAGCCCCGCCCGGGTTAACTATGGCTACACCTTC.

The rearrangement joins TRBV7-2 to TRBJ2-2; D is undetermined. CDR1 SGHTA and CDR2 FQGNSA come from the germline V gene. The CDR3 length is 15 residues. With 5 bases removed from V and 6 bases from J, the gap between germline ends came to 16 bases. CDR3 residues: CASSPESSRAGELFF. CDR3 nucleotide sequence: TGTGCCAGCAGCCCGGAGTCCAGTCGCGCCGGGGAGCTGTTTTTT. The full variable domain, in which reference TRBV7-2 and TRBJ2-2 provide the parts outside the CDR3, is GAGVSQSPSNKVTEKGKDVELRCDPISGHTALYWYRQSLGQGLEFLIYFQGNSAPDKSGLPSDRFSAERTGGSVSTLTIQRTQQEDSAVYLCASSPESSRAGELFFGEGSRLTVL.

CDR3 region: CASSFSGGAGNEQFF. CDR3 nucleotides: TGCGCCAGCAGCTTTAGCGGGGGGGCTGGCAATGAGCAGTTCTTC. The V call is TRBV5-1, the J call TRBJ2-1; 11 positions agree with TRBD2. Germline CDR1 is SGHRS and CDR2 is YFSETQ. With V trimmed by 2 bases and J by 6 bases, 4 bases remained unmatched. The CDR3 sequence is 15 residues long.

In this sample, this clone turned up a few times. This chain joins TRBV4-2 and TRBJ1-1, with D possibly being TRBD1 (6 bases). The germline V and J ends were trimmed by 4 bases and 5 bases, with 17 bases remaining between them. The CDR3 has 15 amino acids. Germline CDR1 is LGHNA and CDR2 is YNFKEQ. The CDR3 DNA sequence: TGTGCCAGCAGCCGGGGGGGCGGGTCGGAGACTGAAGCTTTCTTT. Encoded protein: CASSRGGGSETEAFF.

The chain uses TRBV4-2 and TRBJ1-3; 9 positions agree with TRBD1. CDR1 and CDR2 from the germline V gene are LGHNA and YNFKEQ. The CDR3 has 15 amino acids. Trimming cost V 1 base and J 3 bases; bases outside gene matches: 1. The CDR3 sequence is CASSQGDRVGNTIYF. The CDR3 bases are TGTGCCAGCAGCCAAGGGGACAGGGTTGGAAACACCATATATTTT.

Written as DNA, the CDR3 is TGTGCCAGCTCACCTGGCGGGCCTAGCTCCTACGAGCAGTACTTC. Amino acid sequence: CASSPGGPSSYEQYF. This chain connects TRBV18 to TRBJ2-7; D might be TRBD2 (5 bases). The germline V and J ends were trimmed by 3 bases and 0 bases, with 12 bases remaining between them. The CDR3 covers 15 residues. Germline CDR1 is KGHSH and CDR2 is LQKENI.

This clone occurred once. V gene TRBV5-5 combines with J gene TRBJ1-2; possibly TRBD1 for D (5 bases). This CDR3 has 14 residues. Trimming took off 3 bases at V and 4 bases at J, with 13 bases between the two ends. Germline assignment: CDR1 SGHKS and CDR2 YYEKEE (reference sequence). In DNA form, the CDR3 reads TGTGCCAGCAGCTCGGGCCCAAGGGGCTATGGCTACACCTTC. Translating it yields CASSSGPRGYGYTF.

The chain joins TRBV4-3 to TRBJ2-3, with D possibly matching TRBD1 (6 bases). Germline CDR1 reads LGHNA; CDR2 reads YSLEER. Trimming left V 4 bases short and J 0 bases short, with 8 bases between. This CDR3 contains 14 residues. CDR3 residues: CASSRGPSTDTQYF. Here the CDR3 DNA reads TGCGCCAGCAGCCGGGGGCCTAGCACAGATACGCAGTATTTT.

The chain combines TRBV3-1 (or the pseudogene TRBV3-2) with TRBJ1-4, with D tentatively TRBD1 (6 bases). The CDR3 is 14 residues long. Germline V lookup: CDR1 LGHDT, CDR2 YNNKEL (reference sequence). V lost 4 bases and J lost 10, with 16 bases in between. CDR3 sequence reads: CASSPGRGVGKLFF. CDR3 sequence (DNA): TGTGCCAGCAGCCCAGGGAGGGGGGTCGGAAAACTGTTTTTT.

The chain recombines TRBV19 with TRBJ2-7, with D perhaps TRBD2 (5 bases). This CDR3 has 16 residues. In germline, CDR1 is LNHDA, CDR2 SQIVND (reference sequence). The V and J ends lost 6 bases and 0 bases respectively, with 18 bases between them. In nucleotides, the CDR3 is TGTGCCAGTAGCTTAGCGATTGGACCGACCTCCTACGAGCAGTACTTC. It translates to CASSLAIGPTSYEQYF.

The chain carries TRBV19 and TRBJ1-2, with TRBD1 as a possible D gene (5 bases). Germline V gene sequence: CDR1 LNHDA, CDR2 SQIVND (reference sequence). The CDR3 is 14 residues long. Trimming left V 5 bases short and J 2 bases short, with 12 bases between. The CDR3, as DNA: TGTGCCAGTAGTTACCGGGGGGTAAACTATGGCTACACCTTC. This sequence encodes CASSYRGVNYGYTF.

The J gene is TRBJ2-7, the V gene TRBV5-4; TRBD1 matches at 10 bases. The V gene end was trimmed by 1 base and the J gene end by 2 bases; junction bases not matched to a gene: 6. CDR3 length equals 16 residues. Germline assignment: CDR1 SGHNT and CDR2 YYREEE (reference sequence). DNA for the CDR3: TGTGCCAGCAGCTTGTCGACGGGACAGGGGACCTACGAGCAGTACTTC. Its protein product is CASSLSTGQGTYEQYF.

The chain links TRBV6-6 to TRBJ1-1; D is ambiguous. V lost 8 bases to trimming and J lost 0 bases, with 10 bases between them. Germline lookup yields CDR1 MNHNY and CDR2 SVGAGI (reference sequence). The CDR3 loop spans 13 amino acids. The CDR3 nucleotides are TGTGCCAGCTGGCCAGGATTGAACACTGAAGCTTTCTTT. Amino acid sequence: CASWPGLNTEAFF.

The chain combines TRBV7-2 with TRBJ2-3, with D possibly being TRBD1 (5 bases). The CDR3 contains 15 residues. V shed 3 bases and J shed 0 bases, with 10 bases lying between them. CDR1 is SGHTA, CDR2 FQGNSA, per germline. CDR3 in amino acids: CASSFLGVSTDTQYF. CDR3 coding DNA: TGTGCCAGCAGCTTCTTAGGGGTTAGCACAGATACGCAGTATTTT.

The chain couples TRBV7-9 to TRBJ1-5; D not resolved. CDR1 and CDR2 from the germline V gene are SEHNR and FQNEAQ (reference sequence). V was pared by 6 bases and J by 4 bases, with 13 bases between. The length of the CDR3 is 14 residues. The CDR3 DNA sequence: TGTGCCAGCAGTCTGGAGGATGGAAATCAGCCCCAGCATTTT. It encodes CASSLEDGNQPQHF.